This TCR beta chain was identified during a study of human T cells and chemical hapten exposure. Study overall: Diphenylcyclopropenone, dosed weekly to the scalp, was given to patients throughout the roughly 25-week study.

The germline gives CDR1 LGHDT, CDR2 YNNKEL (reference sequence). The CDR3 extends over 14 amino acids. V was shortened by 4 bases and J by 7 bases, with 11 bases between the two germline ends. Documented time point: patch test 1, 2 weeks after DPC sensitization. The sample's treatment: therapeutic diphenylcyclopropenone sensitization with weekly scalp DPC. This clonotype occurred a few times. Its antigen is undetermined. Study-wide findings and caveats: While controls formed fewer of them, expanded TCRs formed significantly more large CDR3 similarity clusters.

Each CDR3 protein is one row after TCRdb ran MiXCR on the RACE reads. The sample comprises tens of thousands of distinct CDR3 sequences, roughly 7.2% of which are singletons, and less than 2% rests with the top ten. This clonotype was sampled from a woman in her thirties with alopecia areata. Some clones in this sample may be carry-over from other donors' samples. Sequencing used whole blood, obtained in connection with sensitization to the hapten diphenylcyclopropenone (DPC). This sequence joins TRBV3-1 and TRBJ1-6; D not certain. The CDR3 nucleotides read TGTGCCAGCAGCCCGCGGACCGAGAATTCACCCCTCCACTTT. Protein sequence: CASSPRTENSPLHF.